The 15 T cell receptor beta chains reported below all come from one sample, sequenced in a study of a mutant IDH1 vaccine in newly diagnosed glioma. Assay: immunoSEQ multiplex PCR; the TCRdb copy retains only in-frame clones and omits some. Of 70,000 to 100,000 clones in the sample, 90% to 95% were seen once. These TCRs are of unknown antigen specificity. Time point denoted: week 5, during vaccination. Every single dose of the vaccine, 300 ug of mutant IDH1 20-mer peptide, came with topical imiquimod. This specimen was PBMCs, taken from a glioma patient whose treatment included an IDH1 peptide vaccine. Receptors were obtained from a woman aged 45-59 years with glioma.

The genes are TRBV2 and TRBJ2-2, with D hard to call. Trimming removed 2 bases at V and 4 bases at J, with 11 bases between. The CDR3 has 15 residues. Germline CDR1 reads SNHLY; CDR2 reads FYNNEI. Here the CDR3 DNA reads TGTGCCAGCAGTGAACCCATAGTGGGCACCGGGGAGCTGTTTTTT. Encoded protein: CASSEPIVGTGELFF.

The gene calls are TRBV6-1 and TRBJ2-1, with D possibly matching TRBD2 (6 bases). The length of the CDR3 is 14 residues. With 7 bases removed from V and 0 bases from J, the gap between germline ends came to 10 bases. Looked up from germline, CDR1 is MNHNS and CDR2 is SASEGT. CDR3 coding DNA: TGTGCCAGCATAGCGGCCCGCTCCTACAATGAGCAGTTCTTC. As protein: CASIAARSYNEQFF.

The chain uses TRBV4-2 and TRBJ1-4, with D perhaps TRBD1 (6 bases). The CDR3 covers 16 residues. Germline CDR1 and CDR2: LGHNA and YNFKEQ. The V gene lost 4 bases and the J gene lost 2 bases, with 14 bases spanning the gap. The DNA of the CDR3 is TGTGCCAGCAGCCTTGATGCAGGGGCGACTAATGAAAAACTGTTTTTT. This gives the protein CASSLDAGATNEKLFF.

The V gene is TRBV18, the J gene TRBJ2-7, with 8 positions matching TRBD1. V trimming: 2 bases; J trimming: 5 bases; junction bases outside the gene matches: 8. CDR3 length equals 15 residues. Germline V CDR1 and CDR2: KGHSH, LQKENI. The DNA of the CDR3 is TGTGCCAGCTCACCATGGGGACAGGCTGGGGACGAGCAGTACTTC. Translation gives CASSPWGQAGDEQYF. The full variable domain, in which reference TRBV18 and TRBJ2-7 provide the parts outside the CDR3, is NAGVMQNPRHLVRRRGQEARLRCSPMKGHSHVYWYRQLPEEGLKFMVYLQKENIIDESGMPKERFSAEFPKEGPSILRIQQVVRGDSAAYFCASSPWGQAGDEQYFGPGTRLTVT.

The J gene is TRBJ1-2, the V gene TRBV30; 7 nucleotides line up with TRBD1. This CDR3 region has 13 residues. Per germline, CDR1 GTSNPN and CDR2 SVGIG (reference sequence). V lost 8 bases and J lost 1; bases outside the gene matches: 7. The CDR3 DNA is TGTGCCCGGAATGACAGGGATAACTATGGCTACACCTTC. Translated, it gives CARNDRDNYGYTF.

This clone appeared a single time. The V and J genes are TRBV18 and TRBJ2-3, with 9 bases fitting TRBD2. Losses at the gene ends were 0 bases for V and 3 bases for J; bases not matched to a gene: 1. The CDR3 is made up of 15 amino acids. CDR1 is KGHSH, CDR2 LQKENI, per germline. This CDR3 reads CASSPPREGTDTQYF. The CDR3 coding sequence is TGTGCCAGCTCACCACCGCGGGAGGGGACAGATACGCAGTATTTT.

This chain connects TRBV6-5 to TRBJ2-5, with D possibly TRBD2 on 6 matching bases. The better agreement between TRBJ2-7 and the DNA end casts doubt on the J call. The length of the CDR3 is 14 residues. Germline V gene sequence: CDR1 MNHEY, CDR2 SVGAGI. The CDR3 DNA sequence: TGTGCCAGCAGTTACTCGGGACTGACTTACGAGCAGTACTTC. It translates to CASSYSGLTYEQYF.

The chain links TRBV10-2 to TRBJ1-1, with 8 nucleotides matching TRBD1. The V gene end was trimmed by 3 bases and the J gene end by 1 base; junction bases not matched to a gene: 1. The CDR3 contains 14 residues. Germline CDR1 WSHSY, CDR2 SAAADI. Written as DNA, the CDR3 is TGCGCCAGCAGTGACCAGGGGGCGAACACTGAAGCTTTCTTT. This codes for CASSDQGANTEAFF.

This rearrangement joins TRBV19 to TRBJ1-5; TRBD1 aligns across 9 bases. J gave up 2 bases and V 5 bases, and 13 bases lay outside the gene matches. There are 18 residues in the CDR3. The germline CDR1 and CDR2 sequences are LNHDA and SQIVND (reference sequence). The CDR3 is CASSVTPGQGRGNQPQHF. In nucleotides, the CDR3 is TGTGCCAGTAGTGTCACCCCGGGACAGGGCCGAGGCAATCAGCCCCAGCATTTT.

The chain couples TRBV29-1 to TRBJ2-1; TRBD1 matches at 8 bases. Germline-derived CDR1 and CDR2 are SQVTM and ANQGSEA. The CDR3 spans 15 residues. Trimming took 2 bases from V and 9 from J; bases not matched to a gene: 12. The CDR3 loop reads CSVELGQAQSSEQFF. Written as DNA, the CDR3 is TGCAGCGTTGAATTGGGACAGGCCCAAAGTAGTGAGCAGTTCTTC.

This chain uses TRBV7-6 with TRBJ1-5; a weak D match, TRBD1 (5 bases). The CDR3 is 15 amino acids. Deletions cut 1 base from V and 4 bases from J, with 11 bases between. Per germline, CDR1 SGHVS and CDR2 FNYEAQ. CDR3 in DNA: TGTGCCAGCAGCTTAGGGGCAGGGTTGAATCAGCCCCAGCATTTT. Residues: CASSLGAGLNQPQHF.

This clone came up once. The chain links TRBV18 to TRBJ1-6, with TRBD1 as a possible D gene (5 bases). The CDR3 spans 14 residues. CDR1 and CDR2 from the germline V gene are KGHSH and LQKENI. V dropped 4 bases and J dropped 5 bases, with 9 bases sitting between them. CDR3 DNA: TGTGCCAGCTCACGAACAGGCAATAATTCACCCCTCCACTTT. As protein: CASSRTGNNSPLHF.

V gene TRBV27 combines with J gene TRBJ2-7, with 7 positions matching TRBD2. The CDR3 spans 16 residues. CDR1 is MNHEY, CDR2 SMNVEV, per germline (reference sequence). With 4 bases clipped from V and 2 bases from J, the junction kept 11 bases outside the gene matches. Here the CDR3 reads CASSWVGGKEAYEQYF. As DNA, the CDR3 is TGTGCCAGCAGTTGGGTGGGGGGGAAGGAAGCCTACGAGCAGTACTTC.

The chain couples TRBV10-3 to TRBJ2-3; possibly TRBD1 for D (5 bases). Germline CDR1 ENHRY, CDR2 SYGVKD. The CDR3 is 15 residues long. V dropped 0 bases and J dropped 5 bases, with 12 bases sitting between them. Here the CDR3 DNA reads TGTGCCATCAGTGAGTCGGGGCCTCCCGAAGATACGCAGTATTTT. This codes for CAISESGPPEDTQYF.

The V gene is TRBV28, the J gene TRBJ1-2, with TRBD1 matching 8 bases. Unmatched junction bases numbered 8, after V lost 1 base and J lost 7 bases. This CDR3 has 15 residues. In germline, CDR1 is MDHEN, CDR2 SYDVKM. The CDR3 reads CASSLSGAGGLGYTF. CDR3 DNA sequence: TGTGCCAGCAGTTTATCAGGAGCAGGGGGCCTTGGCTACACCTTC.